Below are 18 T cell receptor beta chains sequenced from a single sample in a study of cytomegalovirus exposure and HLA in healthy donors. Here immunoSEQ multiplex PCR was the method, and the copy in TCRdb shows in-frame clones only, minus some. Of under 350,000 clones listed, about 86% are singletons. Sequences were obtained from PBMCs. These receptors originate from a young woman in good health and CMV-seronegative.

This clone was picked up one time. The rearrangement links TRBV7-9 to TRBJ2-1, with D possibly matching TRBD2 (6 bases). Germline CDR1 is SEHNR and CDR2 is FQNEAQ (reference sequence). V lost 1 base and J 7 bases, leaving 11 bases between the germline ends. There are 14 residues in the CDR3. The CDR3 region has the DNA TGTGCCAGCAGCTTAGTCTCTGGGGGGAATGAGCAGTTCTTC. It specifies CASSLVSGGNEQFF.

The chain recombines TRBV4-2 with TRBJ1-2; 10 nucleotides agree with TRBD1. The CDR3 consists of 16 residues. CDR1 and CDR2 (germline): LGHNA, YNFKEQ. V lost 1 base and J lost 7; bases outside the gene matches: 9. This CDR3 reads CASSQASGQGTSGYTF. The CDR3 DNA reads TGTGCCAGCAGCCAAGCCTCGGGACAGGGGACGAGTGGCTACACCTTC.

CDR3: CSAVDSMNTEAFF. DNA for the CDR3: TGCAGCGCCGTGGACAGTATGAACACTGAAGCTTTCTTT. This chain uses TRBV29-1 with TRBJ1-1, with TRBD1 as a possible D gene (6 bases). Trimming removed 7 bases from V and 0 bases from J, with 12 bases in between. The CDR3 has 13 residues. Germline CDR1 reads SQVTM; CDR2 reads ANQGSEA. Variable domain in full (rest from reference TRBV29-1 and TRBJ1-1): SAVISQKPSRDICQRGTSLTIQCQVDSQVTMMFWYRQQPGQSLTLIATANQGSEATYESGFVIDKFPISRPNLTFSTLTVSNMSPEDSSIYLCSAVDSMNTEAFFGQGTRLTVV.

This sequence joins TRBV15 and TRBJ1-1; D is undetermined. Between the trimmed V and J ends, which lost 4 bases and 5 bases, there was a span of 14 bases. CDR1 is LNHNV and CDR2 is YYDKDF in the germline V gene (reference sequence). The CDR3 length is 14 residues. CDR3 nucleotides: TGTGCCACCAGCATAAGGGCCGGGGTTACTGAAGCTTTCTTT. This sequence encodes CATSIRAGVTEAFF.

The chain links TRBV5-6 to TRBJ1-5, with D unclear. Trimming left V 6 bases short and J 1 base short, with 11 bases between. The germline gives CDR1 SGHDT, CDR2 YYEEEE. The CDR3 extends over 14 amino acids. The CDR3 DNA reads TGTGCCAGCACCCTCGGGGTGAGCAATCAGCCCCAGCATTTT. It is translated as CASTLGVSNQPQHF.

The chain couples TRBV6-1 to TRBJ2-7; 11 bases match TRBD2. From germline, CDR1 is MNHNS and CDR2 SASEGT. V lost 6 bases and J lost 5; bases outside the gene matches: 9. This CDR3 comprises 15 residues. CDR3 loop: CASSPLAGGPNEQYF. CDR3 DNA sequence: TGTGCCAGCAGCCCTCTAGCGGGAGGTCCCAACGAGCAGTACTTC.

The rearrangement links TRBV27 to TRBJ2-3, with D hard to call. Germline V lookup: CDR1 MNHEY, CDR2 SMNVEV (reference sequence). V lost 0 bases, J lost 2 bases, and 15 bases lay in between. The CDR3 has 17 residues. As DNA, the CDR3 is TGTGCCAGCAGTTTATCCACCCTACAGTTTTCCACAGATACGCAGTATTTT. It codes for CASSLSTLQFSTDTQYF.

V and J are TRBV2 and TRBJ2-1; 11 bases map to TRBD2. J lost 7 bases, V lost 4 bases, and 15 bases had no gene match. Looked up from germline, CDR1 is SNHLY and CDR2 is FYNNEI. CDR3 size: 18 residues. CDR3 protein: CASSGDVFGLAGGNEQFF. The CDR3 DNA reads TGTGCCAGCAGTGGTGACGTTTTCGGGCTAGCGGGAGGAAATGAGCAGTTCTTC. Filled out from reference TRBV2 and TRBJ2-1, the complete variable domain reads EPEVTQTPSHQVTQMGQEVILRCVPISNHLYFYWYRQILGQKVEFLVSFYNNEISEKSEIFDDQFSVERPDGSNFTLKIRSTKLEDSAMYFCASSGDVFGLAGGNEQFFGPGTRLTVL.

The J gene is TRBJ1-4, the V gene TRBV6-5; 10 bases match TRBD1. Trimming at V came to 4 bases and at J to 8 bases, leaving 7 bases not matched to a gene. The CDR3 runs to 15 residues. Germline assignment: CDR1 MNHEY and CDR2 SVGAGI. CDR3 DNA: TGTGCCAGCAGTTCGGCGGACAGGGGGGGGGAAAAACTGTTTTTT. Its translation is CASSSADRGGEKLFF.

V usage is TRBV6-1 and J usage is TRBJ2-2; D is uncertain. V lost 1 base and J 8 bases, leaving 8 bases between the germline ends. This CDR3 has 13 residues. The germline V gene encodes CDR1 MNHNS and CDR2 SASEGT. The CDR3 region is CASSEGGAGELFF. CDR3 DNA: TGTGCCAGCAGTGAAGGAGGAGCAGGGGAGCTGTTTTTT.

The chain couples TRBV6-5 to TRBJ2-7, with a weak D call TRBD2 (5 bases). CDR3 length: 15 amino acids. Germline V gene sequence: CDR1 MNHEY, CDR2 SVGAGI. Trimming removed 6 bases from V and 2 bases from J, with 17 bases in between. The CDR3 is CASRPGGGSTYEQYF. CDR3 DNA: TGTGCCAGCAGACCCGGTGGAGGCTCGACCTACGAGCAGTACTTC.

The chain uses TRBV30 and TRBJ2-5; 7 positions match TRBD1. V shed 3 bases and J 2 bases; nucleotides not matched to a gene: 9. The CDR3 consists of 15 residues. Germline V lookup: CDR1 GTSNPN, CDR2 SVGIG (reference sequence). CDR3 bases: TGTGCCTGGAGCTACACAGGGGCAAGTCAAGAGACCCAGTACTTC. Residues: CAWSYTGASQETQYF.

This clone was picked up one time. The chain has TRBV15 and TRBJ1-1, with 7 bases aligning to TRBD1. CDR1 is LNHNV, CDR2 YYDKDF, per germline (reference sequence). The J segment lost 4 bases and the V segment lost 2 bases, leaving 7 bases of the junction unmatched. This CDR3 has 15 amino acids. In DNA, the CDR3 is TGTGCCACCAGCAGATCCCCCGAGGGGGCCACTGAAGCTTTCTTT. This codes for CATSRSPEGATEAFF.

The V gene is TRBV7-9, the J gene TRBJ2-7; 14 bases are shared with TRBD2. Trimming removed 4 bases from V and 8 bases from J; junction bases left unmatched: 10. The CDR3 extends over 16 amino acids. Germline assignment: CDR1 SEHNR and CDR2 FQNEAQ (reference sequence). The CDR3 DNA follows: TGTGCCAGCAGCTGGGGGTCGGGACTAGCGGGAGTAAAGCAGTACTTC. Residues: CASSWGSGLAGVKQYF.

CDR3 bases: TGTGCCAGCAGCCTCCGGGACAGGGCACCCTATGGCTACACCTTC. It specifies CASSLRDRAPYGYTF. This chain uses TRBV5-8 with TRBJ1-2, with 9 bases aligning to TRBD1. Germline assignment: CDR1 SGHTS and CDR2 YDEGEE. The V and J ends lost 4 bases and 4 bases, in that order; junction bases with no gene match: 8. The CDR3 sequence is 15 residues long. Variable domain in full (rest from reference TRBV5-8 and TRBJ1-2): EAGVTQSPTHLIKTRGQQATLRCSPISGHTSVYWYQQALGLGLQFLLWYDEGEERNRGNFPPRFSGRQFPNYSSELNVNALELEDSALYLCASSLRDRAPYGYTFGSGTRLTVV.

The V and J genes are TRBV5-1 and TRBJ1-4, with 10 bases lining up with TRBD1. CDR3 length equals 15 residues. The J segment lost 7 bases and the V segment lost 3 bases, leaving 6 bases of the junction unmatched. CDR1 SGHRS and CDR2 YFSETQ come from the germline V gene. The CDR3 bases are TGCGCCAGCAGCTCGGACAGGGGGAAGTTTGAAAAACTGTTTTTT. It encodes CASSSDRGKFEKLFF.

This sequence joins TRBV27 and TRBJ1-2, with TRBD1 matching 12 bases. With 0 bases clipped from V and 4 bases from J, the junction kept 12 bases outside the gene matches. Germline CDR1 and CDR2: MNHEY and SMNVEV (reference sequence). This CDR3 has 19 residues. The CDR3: CASSLSPGTGGVFAYGYTF. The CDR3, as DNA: TGTGCCAGCAGTTTATCGCCGGGGACAGGGGGCGTCTTCGCCTATGGCTACACCTTC.

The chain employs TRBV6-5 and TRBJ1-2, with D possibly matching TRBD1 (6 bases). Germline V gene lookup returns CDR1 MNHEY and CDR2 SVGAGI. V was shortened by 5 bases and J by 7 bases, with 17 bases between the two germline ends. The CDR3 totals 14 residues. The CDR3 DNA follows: TGTGCCAGCAGTCCCAGGCGGGGGCGCGGTGGCTACACCTTC. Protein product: CASSPRRGRGGYTF.